These 7 T cell receptor beta chains were all obtained from the same sample, sequenced in a study of technical replicates of blood from a few donors. Sequenced by immunoSEQ multiplex PCR; TCRdb stores in-frame clones only, minus some. There are around 80,000 clones in the sample; under 99% occur only once, and 0.22% lies in the top ten. Sequencing was done on a sample of T cells isolated from PBMCs. The receptors originated from a human donor in good health.

The table lists this clone with a count of one. V usage is TRBV9 and J usage is TRBJ2-3; D unresolved. V lost 0 bases to trimming and J lost 2 bases, with 16 bases between them. Per germline, CDR1 SGDLS and CDR2 YYNGEE. This CDR3 is 17 amino acids long. DNA of the CDR3: TGTGCCAGCAGCGTAGCCTTCGGGTCGAACCCCACAGATACGCAGTATTTT. Its protein is CASSVAFGSNPTDTQYF. Full variable domain (outside the CDR3, taken from reference TRBV9 and TRBJ2-3): DSGVTQTPKHLITATGQRVTLRCSPRSGDLSVYWYQQSLDQGLQFLIQYYNGEERAKGNILERFSAQQFPDLHSELNLSSLELGDSALYFCASSVAFGSNPTDTQYFGPGTRLTVL.

The chain joins TRBV6-5 to TRBJ1-1; no firm D call. Germline loops: CDR1 MNHEY, CDR2 SVGAGI. The CDR3 spans 14 residues. The V gene lost 4 bases and the J gene lost 1 base, with 10 bases spanning the gap. The CDR3, as DNA: TGTGCCAGCAGTTTAGGGAGGACGAACACTGAAGCTTTCTTT. It encodes CASSLGRTNTEAFF.

V gene TRBV7-7 combines with J gene TRBJ2-2; TRBD1 matches 9 bases. Germline V gene lookup returns CDR1 SSHAT and CDR2 FNYEAQ (reference sequence). V was pared by 5 bases and J by 1 base, with 2 bases of the junction left unmatched. The CDR3 runs to 15 residues. DNA of the CDR3: TGTGCCAGCAGCCTGGACAGGGGGAACACCGGGGAGCTGTTTTTT. Translating it yields CASSLDRGNTGELFF.

J is TRBJ2-5 and V is TRBV7-8, with 11 bases that match TRBD2. This CDR3 spans 15 amino acids. The trim removed 3 bases at V and 3 bases at J, leaving 3 bases unmatched. Germline V lookup: CDR1 SGHVS, CDR2 FQNEAQ. CDR3 sequence (DNA): TGTGCCAGCAGCTTCGTACTAGCGGGAGAAGAGACCCAGTACTTC. Translated: CASSFVLAGEETQYF.

This sequence joins TRBV9 and TRBJ1-2; TRBD1 agrees at 12 bases. CDR1 is SGDLS, CDR2 YYNGEE, per germline. CDR3 length: 16 amino acids. Trimming cost V 2 bases and J 7 bases; bases outside gene matches: 9. CDR3 DNA: TGTGCCAGCAGCGTTACTCGGGACAGGGGGCGTACTGGCTACACCTTC. Translating it yields CASSVTRDRGRTGYTF.

The genes are TRBV9 and TRBJ2-2; no reliable D call. The V gene's germline CDR1 is SGDLS and CDR2 YYNGEE. The CDR3 runs 11 residues. Deletions cut 2 bases from V and 7 bases from J, with 3 bases between. CDR3 residues: CASSVGGELFF. For the CDR3, the DNA is TGTGCCAGCAGCGTCGGCGGGGAGCTGTTTTTT.

The genes are TRBV27 and TRBJ2-1; TRBD2 aligns across 8 bases. The CDR3 contains 15 residues. The J segment lost 3 bases and the V segment lost 4 bases, leaving 5 bases of the junction unmatched. Germline values: CDR1 MNHEY, CDR2 SMNVEV (reference sequence). The DNA of the CDR3 is TGTGCCAGCAGTTCCCCGGGACTAGACTACAATGAGCAGTTCTTC. Translation: CASSSPGLDYNEQFF.